Listed below are T cell receptor beta chains from one sample, sequenced in a study of T cell responses to AZD1222 COVID-19 vaccine. Using immunoSEQ multiplex PCR, the repertoire was profiled, and TCRdb retains in-frame clones only, with some absent. The table records 100,000 to 150,000 clones, 89% of them present only once. The sample consisted of peripheral blood, taken on day 0 of AZD1222 vaccination. Receptors originate from an adult in good health. CDR3s include the opening cysteine and the closing phenylalanine or tryptophan. D genes are given only for firm matches. Clone size is not always given. Where it is, it says once, few, many or a class for expanded clones.

CDR3 protein | CDR3 DNA | J gene | V gene | clone size | D gene
CASSQIGLAGDNEQFF | TGCGCCAGCAGCCAGATAGGACTAGCGGGGGACAATGAGCAGTTCTTC | TRBJ2-1 | TRBV4-1 | - | TRBD2
CAWEGTSSDTIYF | TGTGCCTGGGAAGGGACGTCGTCGGACACCATATATTTT | TRBJ1-3 | TRBV30 | - | -
CASSFRLAGGHYNEQFF | TGTGCCAGCAGCTTCAGACTAGCGGGAGGCCACTACAATGAGCAGTTCTTC | TRBJ2-1 | TRBV13 | - | TRBD2
CATSDGAGSYNEQFF | TGTGCCACCAGTGATGGGGCAGGGTCCTACAATGAGCAGTTCTTC | TRBJ2-1 | TRBV24-1 | few | -
CASSPWQRDYNEQFF | TGTGCCAGCTCACCATGGCAGAGAGATTACAATGAGCAGTTCTTC | TRBJ2-1 | TRBV18 | once | -
CASSEGHYGYTF | TGTGCCAGCAGTGAAGGCCACTATGGCTACACCTTC | TRBJ1-2 | TRBV2 | - | -
CSASHPLAGGPGYEQYF | TGCAGTGCTAGTCACCCCTTGGCGGGAGGACCGGGGTACGAGCAGTACTTC | TRBJ2-7 | TRBV20-1 | - | TRBD2
CASRVAGGPFYEQYF | TGTGCCAGCAGGGTAGCGGGAGGGCCTTTTTACGAGCAGTACTTC | TRBJ2-7 | TRBV28 | - | TRBD2
CASSLRGNVAEAFF | TGTGCCAGCAGTTTGAGGGGCAACGTGGCTGAAGCTTTCTTT | TRBJ1-1 | TRBV6-5 | - | -
CASSAPGLKTEAFF | TGTGCCAGTAGTGCCCCGGGCCTAAAGACTGAAGCTTTCTTT | TRBJ1-1 | TRBV19 | - | -
CASSPVTGNTQYF | TGTGCCAGCAGCCCCGTGACGGGGAATACGCAGTATTTT | TRBJ2-3 | TRBV11-2 | - | -
CASRIWTSYLPDQPQHF | TGTGCCAGCAGAATCTGGACATCGTACCTTCCTGATCAGCCCCAGCATTTT | TRBJ1-5 | TRBV21-1 | - | -
CASSNQGNTEAFF | TGTGCCAGCAGCAACCAGGGGAACACTGAAGCTTTCTTT | TRBJ1-1 | TRBV14 | once | -
CASSFGLPGGNTIYF | TGCGCCAGCAGCTTCGGCTTACCGGGGGGAAACACCATATATTTT | TRBJ1-3 | TRBV5-1 | - | -
CASSPEVSSGNTIYF | TGTGCCAGCTCACCAGAAGTGAGCTCTGGAAACACCATATATTTT | TRBJ1-3 | TRBV18 | - | -
CASSYLAPRQGPNEKLFF | TGTGCCAGCAGTTACCTCGCCCCTCGACAGGGCCCTAATGAAAAACTGTTTTTT | TRBJ1-4 | TRBV6-7 | once | TRBD1
CASSDRTGNNSPLHF | TGTGCCAGCAGTGATAGGACAGGGAATAATTCACCCCTCCACTTT | TRBJ1-6 | TRBV2 | - | TRBD1
CASSTRVMNTEAFF | TGTGCCAGCAGCACGCGTGTCATGAACACTGAAGCTTTCTTT | TRBJ1-1 | TRBV6-5 | - | -
CASGGGTLGQYF | TGTGCCTCTGGCGGGGGGACACTGGGGCAGTACTTC | TRBJ2-7 | TRBV19 | - | TRBD2
CASSEDYRGYTF | TGTGCCAGCAGTGAAGACTACAGGGGCTACACCTTC | TRBJ1-2 | TRBV25-1 | - | -
CASSESPATGELFF | TGCGCCAGCAGTGAGTCTCCAGCTACCGGGGAGCTGTTTTTT | TRBJ2-2 | TRBV10-1 | - | -
CASSPQSEAFF | TGTGCCAGCAGCCCCCAGTCTGAAGCTTTCTTT | TRBJ1-1 | TRBV2 | - | -
CASREGQGLSYEQYF | TGCGCCAGCAGGGAAGGACAGGGCCTATCCTACGAGCAGTACTTC | TRBJ2-7 | TRBV10-1 | - | TRBD1
CASRIQGSANYGYTF | TGTGCCAGTAGAATACAGGGCTCAGCTAACTATGGCTACACCTTC | TRBJ1-2 | TRBV19 | - | -
CASSQGTGNTIYF | TGTGCCAGTAGCCAGGGAACAGGAAACACCATATATTTT | TRBJ1-3 | TRBV19 | few | -
CATSDAGTGSYSNQPQHF | TGTGCCACCAGTGATGCGGGGACAGGGAGTTATAGCAATCAGCCCCAGCATTTT | TRBJ1-5 | TRBV24-1 | - | TRBD1
CASSPQRLAEGYNEKLFF | TGTGCCAGCTCACCCCAGAGACTGGCAGAGGGGTATAATGAAAAACTGTTTTTT | TRBJ1-4 | TRBV18 | - | -
CASSTRGGSNQPQHF | TGTGCCAGCAGTACCAGGGGGGGGAGCAATCAGCCCCAGCATTTT | TRBJ1-5 | TRBV2 | few | TRBD1
CASSYRTTGAGEKLFF | TGTGCCAGCAGCTACCGTACGACAGGGGCGGGTGAAAAACTGTTTTTT | TRBJ1-4 | TRBV11-2 | - | TRBD1
CASSGGNPWNSPLHF | TGTGCCAGCAGTGGGGGAAATCCTTGGAATTCACCCCTCCACTTT | TRBJ1-6 | TRBV25-1 | - | -
CASSLETGDLYEQYF | TGCGCCAGCAGCTTGGAGACAGGGGACCTCTACGAGCAGTACTTC | TRBJ2-7 | TRBV5-1 | - | TRBD1
CASSLMLAGGPGEQFF | TGCGCCAGCAGCTTGATGTTAGCGGGGGGGCCGGGTGAGCAGTTCTTC | TRBJ2-1 | TRBV5-1 | once | TRBD2
CASTLGYEQYF | TGCGCCAGCACCCTCGGGTACGAGCAGTACTTC | TRBJ2-7 | TRBV5-1 | - | -
CASSRAGEEQYF | TGCGCCAGCAGCAGGGCTGGGGAGGAGCAGTACTTC | TRBJ2-7 | TRBV5-1 | - | -
CASSNQAGLNSPLHF | TGTGCCAGCAGTAATCAGGCAGGGCTCAATTCACCCCTCCACTTT | TRBJ1-6 | TRBV27 | - | -
CASRQEGGGRSNQPQHF | TGCGCCAGCAGGCAAGAGGGGGGTGGGCGAAGCAATCAGCCCCAGCATTTT | TRBJ1-5 | TRBV4-1 | - | -
CASTPSGAGNQPQHF | TGTGCCAGTACCCCCTCGGGGGCAGGGAATCAGCCCCAGCATTTT | TRBJ1-5 | TRBV19 | once | -
CASTPVGTTTGELFF | TGTGCCAGCACCCCCGTGGGGACAACCACCGGGGAGCTGTTTTTT | TRBJ2-2 | TRBV27 | - | -
CAISGGVEVNSYEQYF | TGTGCCATCAGTGGGGGTGTGGAGGTTAACTCCTACGAGCAGTACTTC | TRBJ2-7 | TRBV10-3 | - | -
CASSQEPGQAGANVLTF | TGCGCCAGCAGCCAAGAACCGGGCCAGGCGGGGGCCAACGTCCTGACTTTC | TRBJ2-6 | TRBV4-3 | - | -
CATSDPTVPETQYF | TGTGCCACCAGTGATCCCACAGTTCCGGAGACCCAGTACTTC | TRBJ2-5 | TRBV24-1 | - | -
CASSERDEQFF | TGTGCCAGCAGTGAACGGGATGAGCAGTTCTTC | TRBJ2-1 | TRBV2 | - | -
CATSTPGSILYNEQFF | TGTGCCACCAGTACGCCAGGGAGTATCCTTTACAATGAGCAGTTCTTC | TRBJ2-1 | TRBV24-1 | - | -
CASSQDVGKQYF | TGTGCCAGCAGCCAAGATGTCGGGAAGCAGTACTTC | TRBJ2-7 | TRBV14 | - | -
CASSPRTTNTGELFF | TGTGCCAGCTCACCCAGGACTACTAACACCGGGGAGCTGTTTTTT | TRBJ2-2 | TRBV18 | - | -
CASRRKGGGYTEAFF | TGTGCCAGTAGACGCAAGGGTGGGGGCTACACTGAAGCTTTCTTT | TRBJ1-1 | TRBV19 | few | -
CASSLVLGGSAQYF | TGTGCCAGCAGCTTAGTCCTCGGGGGATCGGCCCAGTACTTC | TRBJ2-5 | TRBV7-6 | many | -
CASSQGGVGGEQFF | TGTGCCAGCAGCCAAGGGGGAGTGGGTGGGGAGCAGTTCTTC | TRBJ2-1 | TRBV3-1/TRBV3-2 | - | -
CASSLAAGGSYEQYF | TGCGCCAGCAGCTTGGCGGCAGGGGGGTCCTACGAGCAGTACTTC | TRBJ2-7 | TRBV5-1 | - | -
CASSLTSSSMFF | TGTGCCAGCAGCCTTACTAGCTCAAGTATGTTCTTC | TRBJ2-1 | TRBV7-9 | - | -
CASSRDRGPFNSTDTQYF | TGTGCCAGCAGTCGGGACAGGGGCCCCTTTAACTCCACAGATACGCAGTATTTT | TRBJ2-3 | TRBV6-6 | - | TRBD1
CASSLGAGNEQFF | TGTGCCAGCAGCTTGGGGGCCGGGAATGAGCAGTTCTTC | TRBJ2-1 | TRBV5-6 | - | -
CASSLSLGRGDQETQYF | TGTGCCAGCAGCCTATCTTTGGGTCGGGGGGATCAAGAGACCCAGTACTTC | TRBJ2-5 | TRBV27 | - | TRBD2
CSASLNSGNTIYF | TGCAGTGCTAGTCTGAACTCTGGAAACACCATATATTTT | TRBJ1-3 | TRBV20-1 | - | -
CASSRGLAYEQYF | TGTGCCAGCAGCCGGGGACTGGCCTACGAGCAGTACTTC | TRBJ2-7 | TRBV12-3/TRBV12-4 | - | -